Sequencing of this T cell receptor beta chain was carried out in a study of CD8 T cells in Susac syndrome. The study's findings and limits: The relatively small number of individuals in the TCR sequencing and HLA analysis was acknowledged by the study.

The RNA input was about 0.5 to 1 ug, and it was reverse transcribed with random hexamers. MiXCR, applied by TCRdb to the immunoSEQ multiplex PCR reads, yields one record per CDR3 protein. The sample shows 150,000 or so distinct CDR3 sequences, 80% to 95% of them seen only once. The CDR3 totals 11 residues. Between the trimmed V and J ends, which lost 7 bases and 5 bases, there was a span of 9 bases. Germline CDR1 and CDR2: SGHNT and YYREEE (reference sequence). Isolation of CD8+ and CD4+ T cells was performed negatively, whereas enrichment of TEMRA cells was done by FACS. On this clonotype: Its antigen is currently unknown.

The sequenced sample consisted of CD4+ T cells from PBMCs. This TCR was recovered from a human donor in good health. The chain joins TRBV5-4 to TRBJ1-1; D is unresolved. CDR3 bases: TGTGCCAGCTCGGGTCAGACTGAAGCTTTCTTT. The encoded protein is CASSGQTEAFF.